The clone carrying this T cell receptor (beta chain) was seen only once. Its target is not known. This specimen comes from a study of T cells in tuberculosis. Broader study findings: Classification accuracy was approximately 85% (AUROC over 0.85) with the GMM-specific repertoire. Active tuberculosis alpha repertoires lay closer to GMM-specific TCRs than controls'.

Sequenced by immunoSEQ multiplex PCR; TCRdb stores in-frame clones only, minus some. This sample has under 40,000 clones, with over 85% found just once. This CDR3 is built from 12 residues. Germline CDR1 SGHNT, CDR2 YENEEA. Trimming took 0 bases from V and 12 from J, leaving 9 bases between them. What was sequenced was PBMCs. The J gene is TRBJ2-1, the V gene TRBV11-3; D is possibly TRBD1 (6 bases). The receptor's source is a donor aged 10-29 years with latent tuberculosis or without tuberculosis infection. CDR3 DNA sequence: TGTGCCAGCAGCTTAGATCAGGGGTCGCAGTTCTTC. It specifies CASSLDQGSQFF. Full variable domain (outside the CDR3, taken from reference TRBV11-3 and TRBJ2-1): EAGVVQSPRYKIIEKKQPVAFWCNPISGHNTLYWYLQNLGQGPELLIRYENEEAVDDSQLPKDRFSAERLKGVDSTLKIQPAELGDSAVYLCASSLDQGSQFFGPGTRLTVL.